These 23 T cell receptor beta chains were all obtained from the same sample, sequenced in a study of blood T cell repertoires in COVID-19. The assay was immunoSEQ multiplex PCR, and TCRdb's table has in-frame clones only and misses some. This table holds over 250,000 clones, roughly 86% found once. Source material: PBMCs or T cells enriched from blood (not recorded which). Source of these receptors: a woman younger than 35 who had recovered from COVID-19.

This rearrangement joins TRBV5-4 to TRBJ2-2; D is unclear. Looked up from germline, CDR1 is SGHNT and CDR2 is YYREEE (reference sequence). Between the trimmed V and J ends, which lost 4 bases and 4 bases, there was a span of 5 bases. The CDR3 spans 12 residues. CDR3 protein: CASSPPTGELFF. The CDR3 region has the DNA TGTGCCAGCAGCCCTCCCACCGGGGAGCTGTTTTTT.

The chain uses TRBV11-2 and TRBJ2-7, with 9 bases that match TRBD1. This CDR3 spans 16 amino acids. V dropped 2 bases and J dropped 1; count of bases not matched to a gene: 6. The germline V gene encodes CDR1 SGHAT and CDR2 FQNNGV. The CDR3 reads CASSLTLTGGSYEQYF. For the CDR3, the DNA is TGTGCCAGCAGCTTAACCCTGACAGGGGGTTCCTACGAGCAGTACTTC.

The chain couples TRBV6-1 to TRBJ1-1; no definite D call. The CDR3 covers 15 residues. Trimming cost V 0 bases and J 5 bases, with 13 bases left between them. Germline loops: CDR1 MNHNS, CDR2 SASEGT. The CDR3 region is CASSEAPGRWTEAFF. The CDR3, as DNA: TGTGCCAGCAGTGAAGCGCCAGGAAGATGGACTGAAGCTTTCTTT.

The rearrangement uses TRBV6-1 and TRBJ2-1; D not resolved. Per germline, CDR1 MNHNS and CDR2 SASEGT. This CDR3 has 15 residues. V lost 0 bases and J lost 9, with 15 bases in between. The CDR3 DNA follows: TGTGCCAGCAGTGAAGCGCTGAATCCCGGGTTTGAGCAGTTCTTC. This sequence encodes CASSEALNPGFEQFF.

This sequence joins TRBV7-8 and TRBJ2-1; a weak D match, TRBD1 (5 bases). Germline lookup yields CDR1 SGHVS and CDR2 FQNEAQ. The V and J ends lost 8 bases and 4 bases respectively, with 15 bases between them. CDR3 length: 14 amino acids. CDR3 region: CASGQETEYNEQFF. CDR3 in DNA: TGTGCCAGCGGTCAAGAGACAGAATACAATGAGCAGTTCTTC.

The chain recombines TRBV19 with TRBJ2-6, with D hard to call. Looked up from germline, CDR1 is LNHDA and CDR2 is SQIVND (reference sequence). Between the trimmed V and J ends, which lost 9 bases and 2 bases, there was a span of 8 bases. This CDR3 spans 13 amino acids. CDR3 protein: CASGFPGANVLTF. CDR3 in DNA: TGTGCCAGCGGGTTCCCTGGGGCCAACGTCCTGACTTTC.

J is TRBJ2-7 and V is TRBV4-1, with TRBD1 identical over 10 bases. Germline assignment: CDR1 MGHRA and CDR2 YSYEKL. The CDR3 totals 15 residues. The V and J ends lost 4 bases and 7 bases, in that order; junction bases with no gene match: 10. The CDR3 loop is CASSPQGQGPGEQYF. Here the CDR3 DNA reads TGCGCCAGCAGCCCTCAGGGACAGGGGCCGGGTGAGCAGTACTTC.

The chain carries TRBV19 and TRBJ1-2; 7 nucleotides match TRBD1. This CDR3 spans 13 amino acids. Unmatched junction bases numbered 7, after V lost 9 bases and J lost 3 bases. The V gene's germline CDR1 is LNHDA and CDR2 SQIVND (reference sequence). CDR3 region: CASEDRSHYGYTF. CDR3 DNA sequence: TGTGCCAGCGAGGACAGGAGCCACTATGGCTACACCTTC.

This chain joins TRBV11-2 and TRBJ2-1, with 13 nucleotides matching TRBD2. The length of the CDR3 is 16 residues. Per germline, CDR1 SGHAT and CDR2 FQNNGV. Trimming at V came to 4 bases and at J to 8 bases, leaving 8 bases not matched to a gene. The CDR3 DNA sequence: TGTGCCAGCAGCTCTGTGACTAGCGGGAGGATACATGAGCAGTTCTTC. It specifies CASSSVTSGRIHEQFF.

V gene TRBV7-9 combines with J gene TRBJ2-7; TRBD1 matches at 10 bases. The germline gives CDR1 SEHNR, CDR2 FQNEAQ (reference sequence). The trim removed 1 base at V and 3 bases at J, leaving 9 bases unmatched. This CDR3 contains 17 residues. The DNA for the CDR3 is TGTGCCAGCAGCTTAGACTTGGGACAGGGGACTAACTACGAGCAGTACTTC. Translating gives CASSLDLGQGTNYEQYF. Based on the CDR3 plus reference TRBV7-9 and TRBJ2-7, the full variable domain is DTGVSQNPRHKITKRGQNVTFRCDPISEHNRLYWYRQTLGQGPEFLTYFQNEAQLEKSRLLSDRFSAERPKGSFSTLEIQRTEQGDSAMYLCASSLDLGQGTNYEQYFGPGTRLTVT.

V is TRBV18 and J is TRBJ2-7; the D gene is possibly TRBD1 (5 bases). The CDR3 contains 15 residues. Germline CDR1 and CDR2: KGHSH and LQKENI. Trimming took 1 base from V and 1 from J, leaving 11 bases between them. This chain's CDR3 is CASSPRGQSSYEQYF. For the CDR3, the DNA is TGTGCCAGCTCACCACGGGGCCAGTCATCCTACGAGCAGTACTTC.

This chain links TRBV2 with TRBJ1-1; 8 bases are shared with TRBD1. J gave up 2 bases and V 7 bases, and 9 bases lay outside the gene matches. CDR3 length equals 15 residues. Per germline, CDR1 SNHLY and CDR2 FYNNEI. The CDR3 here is CASKEVRGPNTEAFF. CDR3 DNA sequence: TGTGCCAGCAAGGAAGTCAGGGGGCCAAACACTGAAGCTTTCTTT.

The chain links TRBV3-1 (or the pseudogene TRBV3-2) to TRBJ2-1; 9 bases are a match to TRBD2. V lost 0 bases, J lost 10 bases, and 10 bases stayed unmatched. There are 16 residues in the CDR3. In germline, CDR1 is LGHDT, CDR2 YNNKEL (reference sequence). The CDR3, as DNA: TGTGCCAGCAGCCAAGATTCGAGCGGGAGGTTTTCCGAGCAGTTCTTC. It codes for CASSQDSSGRFSEQFF.

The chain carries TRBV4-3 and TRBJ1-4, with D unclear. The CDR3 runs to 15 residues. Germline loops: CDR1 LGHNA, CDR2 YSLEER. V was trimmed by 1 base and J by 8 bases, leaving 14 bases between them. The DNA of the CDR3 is TGCGCCAGCAGCCAAGCCGGCAGCGACGGGGAAAAACTGTTTTTT. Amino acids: CASSQAGSDGEKLFF.

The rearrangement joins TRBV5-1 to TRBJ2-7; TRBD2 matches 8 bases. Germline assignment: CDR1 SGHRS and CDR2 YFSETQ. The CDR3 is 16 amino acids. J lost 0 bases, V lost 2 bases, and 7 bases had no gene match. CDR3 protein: CASSFTVGLDSYEQYF. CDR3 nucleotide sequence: TGCGCCAGCAGCTTTACTGTGGGACTAGACTCCTACGAGCAGTACTTC.

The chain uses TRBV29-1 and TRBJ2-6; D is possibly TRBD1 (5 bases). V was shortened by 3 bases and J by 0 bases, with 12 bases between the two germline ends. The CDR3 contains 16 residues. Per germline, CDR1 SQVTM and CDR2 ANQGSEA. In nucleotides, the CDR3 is TGCAGCGTTGAGGTGGACACTGACTCTGGGGCCAACGTCCTGACTTTC. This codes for CSVEVDTDSGANVLTF. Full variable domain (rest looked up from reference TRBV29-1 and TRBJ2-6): SAVISQKPSRDICQRGTSLTIQCQVDSQVTMMFWYRQQPGQSLTLIATANQGSEATYESGFVIDKFPISRPNLTFSTLTVSNMSPEDSSIYLCSVEVDTDSGANVLTFGAGSRLTVL.

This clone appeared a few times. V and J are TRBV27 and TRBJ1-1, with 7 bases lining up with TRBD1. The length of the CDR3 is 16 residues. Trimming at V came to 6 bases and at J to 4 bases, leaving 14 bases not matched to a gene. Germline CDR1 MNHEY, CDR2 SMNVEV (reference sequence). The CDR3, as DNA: TGTGCCAGCAGCGATATTGGCAGGGGGTTTCGCACTGAAGCTTTCTTT. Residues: CASSDIGRGFRTEAFF.

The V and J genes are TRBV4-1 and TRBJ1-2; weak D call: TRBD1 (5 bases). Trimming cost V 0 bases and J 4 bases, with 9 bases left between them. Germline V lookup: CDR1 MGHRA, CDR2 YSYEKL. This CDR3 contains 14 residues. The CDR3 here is CASSQEPGGYGYTF. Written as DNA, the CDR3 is TGCGCCAGCAGCCAAGAGCCCGGGGGCTATGGCTACACCTTC.

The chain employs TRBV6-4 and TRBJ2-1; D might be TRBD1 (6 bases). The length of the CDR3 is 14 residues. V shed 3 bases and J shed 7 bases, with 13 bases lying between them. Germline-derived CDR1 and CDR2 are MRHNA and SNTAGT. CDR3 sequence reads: CASSEGGRLNEQFF. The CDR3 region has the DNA TGTGCCAGCAGTGAAGGGGGACGGTTGAATGAGCAGTTCTTC.

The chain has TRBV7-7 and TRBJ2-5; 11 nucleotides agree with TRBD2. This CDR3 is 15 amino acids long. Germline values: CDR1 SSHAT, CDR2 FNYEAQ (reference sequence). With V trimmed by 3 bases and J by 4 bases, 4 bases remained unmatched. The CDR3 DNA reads TGTGCCAGCAGCTTTTCTAGCGGGAGGTCAGAGACCCAGTACTTC. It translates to CASSFSSGRSETQYF.

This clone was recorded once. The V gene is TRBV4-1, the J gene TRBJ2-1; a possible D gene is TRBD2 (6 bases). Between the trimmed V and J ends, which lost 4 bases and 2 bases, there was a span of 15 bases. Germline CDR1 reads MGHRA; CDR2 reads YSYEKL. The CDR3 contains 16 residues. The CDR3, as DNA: TGCGCCAGCAGCCTTATCCGGGAGCGAACCTACAATGAGCAGTTCTTC. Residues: CASSLIRERTYNEQFF.

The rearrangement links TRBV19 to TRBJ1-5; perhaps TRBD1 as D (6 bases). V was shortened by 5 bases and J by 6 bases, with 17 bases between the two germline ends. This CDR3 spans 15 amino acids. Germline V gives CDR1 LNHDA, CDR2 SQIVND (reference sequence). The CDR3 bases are TGTGCCAGTAGTGCTCTCACGGGGGGCAGTCAGCCCCAGCATTTT. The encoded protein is CASSALTGGSQPQHF.

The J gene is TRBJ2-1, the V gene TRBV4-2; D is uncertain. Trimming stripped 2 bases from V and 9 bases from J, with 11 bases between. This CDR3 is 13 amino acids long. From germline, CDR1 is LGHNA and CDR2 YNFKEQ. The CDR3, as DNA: TGTGCCAGCAGCCAAAACGGAGCCCTTGAGCAGTTCTTC. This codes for CASSQNGALEQFF.